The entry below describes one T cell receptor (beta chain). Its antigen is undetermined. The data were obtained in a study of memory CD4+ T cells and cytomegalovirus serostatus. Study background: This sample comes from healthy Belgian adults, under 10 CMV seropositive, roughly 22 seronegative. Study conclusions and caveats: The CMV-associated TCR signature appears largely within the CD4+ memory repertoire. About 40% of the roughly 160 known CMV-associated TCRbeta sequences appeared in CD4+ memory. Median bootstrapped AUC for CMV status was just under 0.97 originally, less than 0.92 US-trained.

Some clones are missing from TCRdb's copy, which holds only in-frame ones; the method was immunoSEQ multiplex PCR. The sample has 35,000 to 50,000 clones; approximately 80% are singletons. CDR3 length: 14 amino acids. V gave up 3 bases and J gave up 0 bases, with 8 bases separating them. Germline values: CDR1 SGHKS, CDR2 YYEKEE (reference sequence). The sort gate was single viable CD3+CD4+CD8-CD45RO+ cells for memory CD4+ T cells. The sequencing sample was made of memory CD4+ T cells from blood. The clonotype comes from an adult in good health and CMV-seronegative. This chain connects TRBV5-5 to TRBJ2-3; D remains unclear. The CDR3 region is CASSSALSTDTQYF. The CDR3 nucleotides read TGTGCCAGCAGCTCGGCATTGAGCACAGATACGCAGTATTTT.